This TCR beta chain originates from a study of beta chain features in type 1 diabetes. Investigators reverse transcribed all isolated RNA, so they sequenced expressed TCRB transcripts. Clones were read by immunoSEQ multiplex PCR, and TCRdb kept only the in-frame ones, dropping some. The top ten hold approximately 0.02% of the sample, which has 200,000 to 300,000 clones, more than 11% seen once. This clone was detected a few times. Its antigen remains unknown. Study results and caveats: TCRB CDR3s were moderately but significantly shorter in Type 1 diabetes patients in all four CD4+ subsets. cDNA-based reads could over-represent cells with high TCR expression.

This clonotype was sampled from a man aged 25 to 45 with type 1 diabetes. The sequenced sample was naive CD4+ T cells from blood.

The CDR3 bases are TGTGCCAGCAGGACAGACAGTTTTGAGCAGTTCTTC. Translated: CASRTDSFEQFF. The V gene is TRBV2, the J gene TRBJ2-1; weak D call: TRBD1 (5 bases). V lost 6 bases to trimming and J lost 9 bases, with 12 bases between them. The CDR3 has 12 residues. Germline CDR1 reads SNHLY; CDR2 reads FYNNEI.